This T cell receptor beta chain was observed in a study of beta chain features in type 1 diabetes. Whole-study results and caveats: Moderately but significantly shorter TCRB CDR3s were found in Type 1 diabetes patients in all four CD4+ subsets. Any PCR bias toward short templates would affect both groups alike. Fewer junction insertions and more nucleotide deletions appeared in type 1 diabetes patients. In comparison with healthy donors, patients had naive, central memory and Treg TCRB repertoires that appeared more similar.

Notes on this clone: Its matching antigen is unknown.

The CDR3 totals 11 residues. Germline assignment: CDR1 PRHDT and CDR2 FYEKMQ (reference sequence). The V end was cut by 7 bases, the J end by 7 bases, with 8 bases between. The sequenced template was cDNA made from the entire isolated RNA. TCRdb's table, derived via immunoSEQ multiplex PCR, lists solely in-frame clones and lacks some. The data show under 350,000 clones, 24% seen once. This clonotype was sampled from a woman in her twenties or thirties with type 1 diabetes. Input material: naive CD4+ T cells from blood. The gene calls are TRBV13 and TRBJ2-1, with D possibly being TRBD1 (5 bases). The CDR3 bases are TGTGCCAGCACAAGGGGTAATGAGCAGTTCTTC. This gives the protein CASTRGNEQFF. The whole variable domain, filled in from reference TRBV13 and TRBJ2-1, reads AAGVIQSPRHLIKEKRETATLKCYPIPRHDTVYWYQQGPGQDPQFLISFYEKMQSDKGSIPDRFSAQQFSDYHSELNMSSLELGDSALYFCASTRGNEQFFGPGTRLTVL.